The next 32 T cell receptor beta chains were all read from a single sample in a study of shared clonotypes between healthy human individuals. Libraries were prepared by immunoSEQ multiplex PCR; TCRdb keeps only in-frame clonotypes and omits some of them. This table has roughly 2.1 million clones, about 93% appearing once. As defined, naive CD8 cells were CD45RO-negative and positively selected for CCR7, with terminally differentiated effector memory CD45RA+ cells excluded. The source material was naive CD8+ T cells from PBMCs. All receptors come from a man aged 18 to 29 in good health. Some clones in this sample may be carry-over from other donors' samples.

V usage is TRBV28 and J usage is TRBJ1-2; D is possibly TRBD1 (6 bases). The germline V and J ends were trimmed by 6 bases and 3 bases, with 20 bases remaining between them. There are 16 residues in the CDR3. Germline V CDR1 and CDR2: MDHEN, SYDVKM. CDR3 nucleotides: TGTGCCAGCAGCCCCGGGGGGCGCACTGATTACTATGGCTACACCTTC. It is translated as CASSPGGRTDYYGYTF.

The chain uses TRBV27 and TRBJ1-1, with TRBD1 identical over 9 bases. Trimming at V came to 0 bases and at J to 1 base, leaving 9 bases not matched to a gene. Germline CDR1 is MNHEY and CDR2 is SMNVEV (reference sequence). The CDR3 contains 18 residues. CDR3 DNA sequence: TGTGCCAGCAGTTTATCTTTTTGGGGACAGGGTTCGAACACTGAAGCTTTCTTT. It codes for CASSLSFWGQGSNTEAFF.

The gene calls are TRBV28 and TRBJ1-5; D gene ambiguous. Deletions cut 2 bases from V and 3 bases from J, with 8 bases between. The CDR3 runs 14 residues. Per germline, CDR1 MDHEN and CDR2 SYDVKM. CDR3 DNA: TGTGCCAGCAGTTTAAATGCGTTCAATCAGCCCCAGCATTTT. This sequence encodes CASSLNAFNQPQHF.

This clone was seen a single time. The rearrangement joins TRBV27 to TRBJ2-7, with D possibly being TRBD2 (5 bases). Trimming cost V 0 bases and J 2 bases, with 14 bases left between them. Germline CDR1 MNHEY, CDR2 SMNVEV (reference sequence). This CDR3 has 16 amino acids. In DNA, the CDR3 is TGTGCCAGCAGTTTATCTTTGGGAGAAAGGACCTACGAGCAGTACTTC. Translating it yields CASSLSLGERTYEQYF.

The rearrangement links TRBV4-1 to TRBJ2-1; D perhaps matches TRBD1 (6 bases). Germline V CDR1 and CDR2: MGHRA, YSYEKL. The CDR3 has 13 residues. Trimming left V 0 bases short and J 15 bases short, with 15 bases between. This CDR3 is CASSQEDLQGRFF. The DNA for the CDR3 is TGCGCCAGCAGCCAAGAAGACCTCCAGGGGCGGTTCTTC.

The V call is TRBV7-8, the J call TRBJ2-2; D may match TRBD1 or TRBD2 (5 bases each). The length of the CDR3 is 15 residues. Trimming stripped 1 base from V and 3 bases from J, with 9 bases between. Germline V lookup: CDR1 SGHVS, CDR2 FQNEAQ. The CDR3 DNA reads TGTGCCAGCAGCTTAGGGGACCCCGACACCGGGGAGCTGTTTTTT. Protein sequence: CASSLGDPDTGELFF.

A note on this clone: A read error may account for a junction end that differs from germline. V gene TRBV27 combines with J gene TRBJ2-1, with D perhaps assigned TRBD1 or TRBD2 (5 bases each). This CDR3 has 14 amino acids. Germline V gene data show CDR1 as MNHEY and CDR2 as SMNVEV (reference sequence). The chain's CDR3 is CASSTIPQDRAELF. The CDR3 nucleotides are TGTGCCAGCAGTACTATTCCTCAAGACAGAGCGGAGCTCTTC.

The chain links TRBV14 to TRBJ2-7, with 8 bases identical to TRBD1. Per the germline V gene, CDR1 is SGHDN and CDR2 is FVKESK. Trimming cost V 4 bases and J 2 bases; bases outside gene matches: 10. The CDR3 sequence is 16 residues long. The CDR3 loop reads CASSPGAGQGTYEQYF. CDR3 nucleotides: TGTGCCAGCAGCCCGGGCGCAGGACAGGGAACCTACGAGCAGTACTTC.

The rearrangement uses TRBV2 and TRBJ2-1; D could derive from TRBD1 or TRBD2 (5 bases each). Trimming removed 3 bases from V and 0 bases from J, with 9 bases in between. Germline V gives CDR1 SNHLY, CDR2 FYNNEI. The CDR3 runs to 15 residues. For the CDR3, the DNA is TGTGCCAGCAGTGATTGGGGGAGCTCCTACAATGAGCAGTTCTTC. Translated: CASSDWGSSYNEQFF.

This rearrangement joins TRBV7-9 to TRBJ2-1; D possibly corresponds to TRBD1 (5 bases). Germline CDR1 reads SEHNR; CDR2 reads FQNEAQ (reference sequence). V lost 2 bases, J lost 6 bases, and 14 bases lay in between. The CDR3 runs to 15 residues. The CDR3 protein is CASSLMAGPFNEQFF. CDR3 nucleotides: TGTGCCAGCAGCTTAATGGCAGGGCCCTTCAATGAGCAGTTCTTC.

J is TRBJ2-3 and V is TRBV7-9; 8 bases map to TRBD2. The trim removed 5 bases at V and 1 base at J, leaving 8 bases unmatched. CDR3 length equals 16 residues. From germline, CDR1 is SEHNR and CDR2 FQNEAQ (reference sequence). CDR3 region: CASSTIAGHRTDTQYF. The CDR3 DNA follows: TGTGCCAGCAGCACCATAGCGGGACATCGCACAGATACGCAGTATTTT. The entire variable domain, with the rest obtained from reference TRBV7-9 and TRBJ2-3, is as follows: DTGVSQNPRHKITKRGQNVTFRCDPISEHNRLYWYRQTLGQGPEFLTYFQNEAQLEKSRLLSDRFSAERPKGSFSTLEIQRTEQGDSAMYLCASSTIAGHRTDTQYFGPGTRLTVL.

The rearrangement joins TRBV27 to TRBJ1-5, with 7 bases fitting TRBD1. Unmatched junction bases numbered 9, after V lost 2 bases and J lost 2 bases. The germline CDR1 and CDR2 sequences are MNHEY and SMNVEV (reference sequence). CDR3 size: 17 residues. The CDR3 sequence is CASSLHPGGIGNQPQHF. The CDR3 DNA reads TGTGCCAGCAGTTTACACCCAGGGGGAATAGGCAATCAGCCCCAGCATTTT.

V usage is TRBV5-1 and J usage is TRBJ2-1, with a possible D match to TRBD2 (5 bases). CDR3 length: 16 amino acids. V was pared by 3 bases and J by 6 bases, with 19 bases between. Germline assignment: CDR1 SGHRS and CDR2 YFSETQ. In DNA, the CDR3 is TGCGCCAGCAGCTCCCCGGGTAGCCTAGGGAGCAATGAGCAGTTCTTC. This translates into CASSSPGSLGSNEQFF.

The chain couples TRBV27 to TRBJ2-5; unclear D gene. The germline gives CDR1 MNHEY, CDR2 SMNVEV (reference sequence). The CDR3 is 15 amino acids. Trimming shortened V by 6 bases and J by 0 bases, and 14 bases separated the two germline ends. CDR3 nucleotides: TGTGCCAGCAGCTATACCTCAATGTACCAAGAGACCCAGTACTTC. Encoded protein: CASSYTSMYQETQYF.

V usage is TRBV7-9 and J usage is TRBJ2-1, with D possibly TRBD2 on 5 matching bases. The CDR3 length is 13 residues. V was shortened by 5 bases and J by 10 bases, with 15 bases between the two germline ends. Germline-derived CDR1 and CDR2 are SEHNR and FQNEAQ (reference sequence). CDR3 DNA sequence: TGTGCCAGCAGCCTAGGACTGGGCGGAGAGCAGTTCTTC. Its translation: CASSLGLGGEQFF.

The chain couples TRBV13 to TRBJ2-1; no definite D call. V dropped 1 base and J dropped 7 bases, with 17 bases sitting between them. This CDR3 has 16 residues. Germline loops: CDR1 PRHDT, CDR2 FYEKMQ (reference sequence). The CDR3 DNA sequence: TGTGCCAGCAGCTTAGAGCTTGGCCCAGAAACGAATGAGCAGTTCTTC. Its protein is CASSLELGPETNEQFF.

This chain joins TRBV29-1 and TRBJ1-3, with a weak D call TRBD1 (6 bases). The germline V gene has CDR1 SQVTM and CDR2 ANQGSEA. CDR3 length equals 14 residues. V was trimmed by 3 bases and J by 3 bases, leaving 12 bases between them. CDR3 nucleotide sequence: TGCAGCGTTGAGGGGGGGGCGCTTGGAAACACCATATATTTT. It is translated as CSVEGGALGNTIYF.

In regard to this clone: At the DNA level, this CDR3 is encoded by other sequences in the same sample as well. The rearrangement joins TRBV28 to TRBJ2-7; D unclear. Germline lookup yields CDR1 MDHEN and CDR2 SYDVKM. The V gene lost 3 bases and the J gene lost 5 bases, with 2 bases spanning the gap. CDR3 length equals 10 residues. As DNA, the CDR3 is TGTGCCAGCAGTTTGGACGAGCAGTACTTC. Amino acid sequence: CASSLDEQYF.

A word on this clone: This sample includes further DNA sequences coding for the same CDR3. The genes are TRBV7-2 and TRBJ2-7, with TRBD2 matching 11 bases. The CDR3 covers 14 residues. CDR1 SGHTA and CDR2 FQGNSA come from the germline V gene. V was pared by 3 bases and J by 3 bases, with 1 base of the junction left unmatched. For the CDR3, the DNA is TGTGCCAGCAGCTTCGGGACTAGCGGCTACGAGCAGTACTTC. Its translation: CASSFGTSGYEQYF.

The chain carries TRBV9 and TRBJ2-5; a weak D match, TRBD1 (6 bases). Germline CDR1 and CDR2: SGDLS and YYNGEE. The CDR3 sequence is 17 residues long. Trimming removed 0 bases at V and 4 bases at J, with 19 bases between. CDR3 residues: CASSVAPGDFYLETQYF. The CDR3 region has the DNA TGTGCCAGCAGCGTAGCTCCAGGGGATTTTTATTTAGAGACCCAGTACTTC.

The chain couples TRBV6-5 to TRBJ2-7, with D tentatively TRBD2 (6 bases). Germline V gene lookup returns CDR1 MNHEY and CDR2 SVGAGI. The length of the CDR3 is 13 residues. V shed 2 bases and J shed 4 bases, with 9 bases lying between them. CDR3 bases: TGTGCCAGCAGTTACCAGGGAGGTTACGAGCAGTACTTC. This encodes CASSYQGGYEQYF.

A note on this clone: This specimen includes other DNA sequences encoding the same CDR3. This chain joins TRBV5-4 and TRBJ1-5; D call uncertain. CDR1 is SGHNT, CDR2 YYREEE, per germline (reference sequence). The CDR3 is 13 residues long. The V end lost 0 bases, the J end lost 5 bases, and 6 bases lay between the germline ends. The CDR3, as DNA: TGTGCCAGCAGCTTGGGTGGTGATCAGCCCCAGCATTTT. Protein: CASSLGGDQPQHF.

Written as DNA, the CDR3 is TGCGCCAGCAGCTTAGAGAAGCCCTACAATGAGCAGTTCTTC. It translates to CASSLEKPYNEQFF. The chain combines TRBV5-1 with TRBJ2-1; D gene uncertain. Germline V gene lookup returns CDR1 SGHRS and CDR2 YFSETQ. The V end lost 2 bases, the J end lost 2 bases, and 8 bases lay between the germline ends. The CDR3 extends over 14 amino acids.

The V call is TRBV19, the J call TRBJ2-2, with TRBD2 identical over 11 bases. The germline CDR1 and CDR2 sequences are LNHDA and SQIVND (reference sequence). V shed 9 bases, J shed 4 bases, and the junction held 16 bases outside the gene matches. This CDR3 is 18 amino acids long. The CDR3 region is CASTTSGGLAGGTGELFF. The CDR3 DNA is TGTGCCAGCACTACCTCCGGGGGGCTAGCGGGAGGCACCGGGGAGCTGTTTTTT.

V usage is TRBV7-9 and J usage is TRBJ2-1, with TRBD2 matching 7 bases. This CDR3 comprises 15 residues. Germline CDR1 SEHNR, CDR2 FQNEAQ (reference sequence). J gave up 2 bases and V 3 bases, and 4 bases lay outside the gene matches. The CDR3 sequence is CASSLGGPPYNEQFF. CDR3 nucleotides: TGTGCCAGCAGCTTGGGAGGGCCGCCCTACAATGAGCAGTTCTTC.

In this sample, this clone turned up a few times. This rearrangement joins TRBV7-9 to TRBJ2-2; D is uncertain. The CDR3 is 15 residues long. Trimming removed 5 bases from V and 1 base from J, with 11 bases in between. CDR1 is SEHNR, CDR2 FQNEAQ, per germline (reference sequence). The CDR3 protein is CASSPDMGNTGELFF. The CDR3 region has the DNA TGTGCCAGCAGCCCAGACATGGGGAACACCGGGGAGCTGTTTTTT.

This chain links TRBV14 with TRBJ1-2, with TRBD1 as a possible D gene (5 bases). The CDR3 runs to 15 residues. Germline-derived CDR1 and CDR2 are SGHDN and FVKESK. Trimming shortened V by 2 bases and J by 0 bases, and 10 bases separated the two germline ends. Here the CDR3 reads CASSQRQSSNYGYTF. CDR3 coding DNA: TGTGCCAGCAGCCAACGACAGTCTTCTAACTATGGCTACACCTTC.

The CDR3 spells CASSGTSGSLFYNEQFF. The CDR3 coding sequence is TGTGCCAGCAGTGGGACTAGCGGGAGCCTCTTCTACAATGAGCAGTTCTTC. The chain combines TRBV25-1 with TRBJ2-1; 13 bases map to TRBD2. The CDR3 is 17 residues long. After removal of 4 bases from V and 3 bases from J, the junction contained 6 bases not matched to a gene. In germline, CDR1 is MGHDK, CDR2 SYGVNS.

Remarks on this clone: The identical CDR3 is also encoded by other nucleotide sequences in the sample. CDR3 loop: CASSLLQGTEAFF. The CDR3, as DNA: TGTGCCAGCAGTTTACTCCAGGGGACTGAAGCTTTCTTT. The chain combines TRBV28 with TRBJ1-1; D is possibly TRBD1 (6 bases). Germline CDR1 and CDR2: MDHEN and SYDVKM. The CDR3 sequence is 13 residues long. Trimming cost V 2 bases and J 5 bases, with 9 bases left between them.

The chain's CDR3 is CASRDRGLDEQYF. In DNA form, the CDR3 reads TGTGCCAGCAGGGACAGGGGGCTCGACGAGCAGTACTTC. The chain carries TRBV6-1 and TRBJ2-7, with 11 nucleotides matching TRBD1. V was clipped by 6 bases and J by 5 bases; unmatched bases: 3. Germline V gives CDR1 MNHNS, CDR2 SASEGT. This CDR3 has 13 residues.

The CDR3 spells CASIRRGTEAFF. The CDR3, as DNA: TGTGCCAGCATACGGAGGGGCACTGAAGCTTTCTTT. The chain has TRBV6-1 and TRBJ1-1, with D maybe TRBD1 (5 bases). The CDR3 consists of 12 residues. The germline gives CDR1 MNHNS, CDR2 SASEGT. Trimming shortened V by 7 bases and J by 4 bases, and 10 bases separated the two germline ends.

The rearrangement uses TRBV7-2 and TRBJ1-1; D ambiguous. Germline V lookup: CDR1 SGHTA, CDR2 FQGNSA. The CDR3 is 13 residues long. Between the trimmed V and J ends, which lost 5 bases and 3 bases, there was a span of 10 bases. The CDR3 region is CASSPQGYTEAFF. CDR3 nucleotides: TGTGCCAGCAGCCCACAAGGTTACACTGAAGCTTTCTTT.